These 28 T cell receptor beta chains were sequenced from one sample in a study of cytomegalovirus exposure and HLA in healthy donors. Primers: 60 Vbeta forward and 13 Jbeta reverse. Method: immunoSEQ multiplex PCR; TCRdb's copy keeps in-frame clones and lacks some. The sample contains roughly 120,000 clones, more than 60% of which appear only once. Sequences were obtained from PBMCs. The receptors were sampled from a woman in her forties in good health and CMV-seronegative.

This clone is a singleton in its sample. The chain carries TRBV2 and TRBJ1-1, with 9 nucleotides matching TRBD1. The CDR3 is made up of 14 amino acids. V shed 3 bases and J 4 bases; nucleotides not matched to a gene: 3. The germline CDR1 and CDR2 sequences are SNHLY and FYNNEI. The CDR3 sequence is CASSEDRGRTEAFF. The DNA of the CDR3 is TGTGCCAGCAGTGAGGACAGGGGACGCACTGAAGCTTTCTTT. Complete variable domain (other parts from reference TRBV2 and TRBJ1-1): EPEVTQTPSHQVTQMGQEVILRCVPISNHLYFYWYRQILGQKVEFLVSFYNNEISEKSEIFDDQFSVERPDGSNFTLKIRSTKLEDSAMYFCASSEDRGRTEAFFGQGTRLTVV.

The chain combines TRBV19 with TRBJ1-5, with D unclear. This CDR3 region has 16 residues. V was pared by 5 bases and J by 0 bases, with 14 bases between. Germline-derived CDR1 and CDR2 are LNHDA and SQIVND (reference sequence). CDR3 sequence reads: CASSLEGWYSNQPQHF. In DNA, the CDR3 is TGTGCCAGTAGTCTGGAGGGCTGGTATAGCAATCAGCCCCAGCATTTT.

This clone was found a few times. The chain is built from TRBV27 and TRBJ2-1; 7 nucleotides agree with TRBD2. The CDR3 sequence is 15 residues long. Germline-derived CDR1 and CDR2 are MNHEY and SMNVEV (reference sequence). V shed 10 bases and J 5 bases; nucleotides not matched to a gene: 14. The CDR3 region has the DNA TGTGCCACACGAATGACTAGCACTGTCCACAATGAGCAGTTCTTC. As protein: CATRMTSTVHNEQFF.

The table lists this clone with a count of one. The J gene is TRBJ1-6, the V gene TRBV6-1; D is perhaps TRBD1 (6 bases). Trimming took off 2 bases at V and 7 bases at J, with 9 bases between the two ends. The CDR3 sequence is 14 residues long. Looked up from germline, CDR1 is MNHNS and CDR2 is SASEGT. The CDR3 loop reads CASSERTENSPLHF. Written as DNA, the CDR3 is TGTGCCAGCAGTGAAAGGACAGAGAATTCACCCCTCCACTTT.

The rearrangement joins TRBV7-8 to TRBJ2-7, with TRBD1 as a possible D gene (5 bases). Germline V gene sequence: CDR1 SGHVS, CDR2 FQNEAQ. Trimming left V 2 bases short and J 3 bases short, with 11 bases between. This CDR3 comprises 14 residues. CDR3 amino acids: CASSLYQGIYEQYF. The CDR3 DNA follows: TGTGCCAGCAGCTTATATCAGGGCATCTACGAGCAGTACTTC.

A few counts support this clone. The chain recombines TRBV10-3 with TRBJ1-1; possible D gene TRBD1, 6 bases. The CDR3 is made up of 13 amino acids. V lost 10 bases and J 5 bases, leaving 17 bases between the germline ends. CDR1 and CDR2 from the germline V gene are ENHRY and SYGVKD. As DNA, the CDR3 is TGTGCCACCCGGACAGACCGAAGGACTGAAGCTTTCTTT. Protein: CATRTDRRTEAFF.

The chain carries TRBV11-2 and TRBJ1-3, with D possibly being TRBD1 (5 bases). The V gene's germline CDR1 is SGHAT and CDR2 FQNNGV. The length of the CDR3 is 18 residues. The V end lost 0 bases, the J end lost 0 bases, and 15 bases lay between the germline ends. The CDR3 coding sequence is TGTGCCAGCAGCTTAGATCCGATAGGACACCTCTCTGGAAACACCATATATTTT. Residues: CASSLDPIGHLSGNTIYF.

This clone was seen just once. The CDR3 nucleotides are TGTGCCTGGAGTGGTAGCGGGGCCTACGAGCAGTACTTC. Its protein product is CAWSGSGAYEQYF. V and J are TRBV30 and TRBJ2-7; TRBD2 aligns across 8 bases. CDR1 and CDR2 (germline): GTSNPN, SVGIG (reference sequence). V lost 1 base and J lost 2; bases outside the gene matches: 1. This CDR3 is 13 amino acids long.

The V call is TRBV18, the J call TRBJ1-5; weak D call: TRBD1 (6 bases). The CDR3 has 14 residues. Trimming took off 3 bases at V and 7 bases at J, with 13 bases between the two ends. Germline V lookup: CDR1 KGHSH, CDR2 LQKENI. CDR3 residues: CASSPARGGQPQHF. In DNA form, the CDR3 reads TGTGCCAGCTCACCTGCCAGGGGTGGCCAGCCCCAGCATTTT.

The V call is TRBV4-3, the J call TRBJ1-1; D ambiguous. Germline loops: CDR1 LGHNA, CDR2 YSLEER. Trimming left V 0 bases short and J 2 bases short, with 16 bases between. This CDR3 has 17 residues. The CDR3 spells CASSQDSPGVANTEAFF. CDR3 DNA: TGCGCCAGCAGCCAAGATTCGCCAGGTGTGGCTAACACTGAAGCTTTCTTT.

V and J are TRBV5-1 and TRBJ2-5, with D possibly being TRBD1 (6 bases). This CDR3 comprises 12 residues. V was trimmed by 4 bases and J by 13 bases, leaving 17 bases between them. Germline V gene sequence: CDR1 SGHRS, CDR2 YFSETQ. CDR3 amino acids: CASSLRQDKVYF. The CDR3 DNA sequence: TGCGCCAGCAGCCTTCGACAGGATAAGGTGTACTTC.

This sequence joins TRBV7-6 and TRBJ1-5, with TRBD1 as a possible D gene (5 bases). Germline V CDR1 and CDR2: SGHVS, FNYEAQ. V lost 2 bases, J lost 6 bases, and 14 bases lay in between. This CDR3 spans 15 amino acids. CDR3 nucleotide sequence: TGTGCCAGCAGCTTAAGGGGTCTGCGGGGTCAGCCCCAGCATTTT. Residues: CASSLRGLRGQPQHF.

Only a few counts were recorded for this clone. The chain couples TRBV10-1 to TRBJ2-7; TRBD1 agrees at 9 bases. This CDR3 is 16 amino acids long. Germline values: CDR1 WNHNN, CDR2 SYGVQD (reference sequence). V was clipped by 7 bases and J by 3 bases; unmatched bases: 13. The CDR3 sequence is CASIRLIGQGHYEQYF. The DNA for the CDR3 is TGCGCCAGCATAAGACTTATAGGACAGGGGCACTACGAGCAGTACTTC.

This CDR3 reads CATRQGAREKLFF. DNA for the CDR3: TGTGCCACCAGACAGGGGGCGCGTGAAAAACTGTTTTTT. The chain carries TRBV2 and TRBJ1-4, with 10 nucleotides matching TRBD1. The germline gives CDR1 SNHLY, CDR2 FYNNEI. CDR3 length: 13 amino acids. J gave up 7 bases and V 10 bases, and 6 bases lay outside the gene matches. The entire variable domain, with the rest obtained from reference TRBV2 and TRBJ1-4, is as follows: EPEVTQTPSHQVTQMGQEVILRCVPISNHLYFYWYRQILGQKVEFLVSFYNNEISEKSEIFDDQFSVERPDGSNFTLKIRSTKLEDSAMYFCATRQGAREKLFFGSGTQLSVL.

The genes are TRBV6-1 and TRBJ2-7; weak D call: TRBD1 (6 bases). Germline CDR1 is MNHNS and CDR2 is SASEGT. The CDR3 consists of 14 residues. Trimming removed 6 bases from V and 7 bases from J, with 19 bases in between. The CDR3 sequence: CASRQTGPGGEQYF. The CDR3 region has the DNA TGTGCCAGCAGACAGACAGGTCCTGGCGGGGAGCAGTACTTC.

The J gene is TRBJ2-4, the V gene TRBV19; D is unresolved. The CDR3 is 16 amino acids. Germline-derived CDR1 and CDR2 are LNHDA and SQIVND (reference sequence). Trimming took 5 bases from V and 6 from J, leaving 20 bases between them. CDR3 coding DNA: TGTGCCAGTAGTCCGTTAGTCCACCCCGGCGGAAACATTCAGTACTTC. Protein product: CASSPLVHPGGNIQYF.

This clone has just a few counts. The chain uses TRBV7-8 and TRBJ2-7; D unresolved. The CDR3 runs 14 residues. With 5 bases removed from V and 3 bases from J, the gap between germline ends came to 14 bases. Germline V gene lookup returns CDR1 SGHVS and CDR2 FQNEAQ. The CDR3 sequence is CASSRDITDYEQYF. CDR3 coding DNA: TGTGCCAGCAGCCGCGACATCACCGACTACGAGCAGTACTTC. Full variable domain (rest looked up from reference TRBV7-8 and TRBJ2-7): GAGVSQSPRYKVAKRGQDVALRCDPISGHVSLFWYQQALGQGPEFLTYFQNEAQLDKSGLPSDRFFAERPEGSVSTLKIQRTQQEDSAVYLCASSRDITDYEQYFGPGTRLTVT.

V is TRBV5-1 and J is TRBJ1-3; tentatively, D is TRBD1 (6 bases). The CDR3 extends over 14 amino acids. The V and J ends lost 4 bases and 4 bases respectively, with 12 bases between them. Germline CDR1 SGHRS, CDR2 YFSETQ. CDR3 in DNA: TGCGCCAGCAGCCCAGGGGCGTCCGGAAACACCATATATTTT. This translates into CASSPGASGNTIYF.

This clone was seen more than once but under ten times. The chain couples TRBV6-4 to TRBJ2-3; D uncertain. Between the trimmed V and J ends, which lost 3 bases and 2 bases, there was a span of 9 bases. The CDR3 length is 14 residues. Germline values: CDR1 MRHNA, CDR2 SNTAGT. The CDR3 loop reads CASSENAPTDTQYF. The DNA of the CDR3 is TGTGCCAGCAGTGAGAACGCGCCCACAGATACGCAGTATTTT.

The chain employs TRBV4-3 and TRBJ1-5, with 8 bases that match TRBD1. The junction had 12 bases not matched to a gene; V was cut back by 5 bases and J by 9 bases. CDR3 size: 15 residues. Germline CDR1 LGHNA, CDR2 YSLEER. CDR3 nucleotides: TGCGCCAGCAGCTCAGCGCCAGGGGGCAGGTGGCCCCAGCATTTT. This gives the protein CASSSAPGGRWPQHF.

Notes on this clone: Additional DNA sequences in this sample encode the identical CDR3. V and J are TRBV10-3 and TRBJ1-1; 7 bases are a match to TRBD1. CDR3 length: 15 amino acids. From germline, CDR1 is ENHRY and CDR2 SYGVKD. V was pared by 6 bases and J by 8 bases, with 15 bases of the junction left unmatched. The CDR3 DNA sequence: TGTGCCATCAGCATCCGGACAGGCGGGCTTGGCGAAGCTTTCTTT. Its translation is CAISIRTGGLGEAFF.

V usage is TRBV7-9 and J usage is TRBJ1-4; D is unresolved. Germline assignment: CDR1 SEHNR and CDR2 FQNEAQ (reference sequence). The CDR3 contains 15 residues. V lost 3 bases and J 0 bases, leaving 8 bases between the germline ends. The CDR3 reads CASSFYSATNEKLFF. Written as DNA, the CDR3 is TGTGCCAGCAGCTTTTACAGTGCAACTAATGAAAAACTGTTTTTT.

This clone was found a few times. V usage is TRBV7-8 and J usage is TRBJ2-5, with 8 bases fitting TRBD1. Germline V gene sequence: CDR1 SGHVS, CDR2 FQNEAQ. There are 13 residues in the CDR3. With V trimmed by 5 bases and J by 3 bases, 2 bases remained unmatched. The CDR3 spells CASSIQGEETQYF. The CDR3 region has the DNA TGTGCCAGCAGCATACAGGGGGAAGAGACCCAGTACTTC. The complete variable domain, with remaining parts taken from reference TRBV7-8 and TRBJ2-5, reads GAGVSQSPRYKVAKRGQDVALRCDPISGHVSLFWYQQALGQGPEFLTYFQNEAQLDKSGLPSDRFFAERPEGSVSTLKIQRTQQEDSAVYLCASSIQGEETQYFGPGTRLLVL.

The genes are TRBV6-5 and TRBJ1-2; 7 nucleotides match TRBD1. The length of the CDR3 is 15 residues. Trimming at V came to 2 bases and at J to 8 bases, leaving 11 bases not matched to a gene. Germline assignment: CDR1 MNHEY and CDR2 SVGAGI. CDR3 nucleotides: TGTGCCAGCAGTTACCTCGACAGGGAGATCTTCGGCTACACCTTC. Translating it yields CASSYLDREIFGYTF.

The genes are TRBV5-1 and TRBJ2-5, with a tentative D call TRBD1 (6 bases). Trimming removed 7 bases from V and 1 base from J, with 14 bases in between. Germline CDR1 SGHRS, CDR2 YFSETQ. The CDR3 contains 14 residues. CDR3 in amino acids: CASQKDSLQETQYF. The DNA of the CDR3 is TGCGCCAGCCAGAAGGACAGTCTCCAAGAGACCCAGTACTTC.

CDR3 residues: CASSQSAGEFGTEAFF. In DNA form, the CDR3 reads TGTGCCAGCAGCCAATCAGCAGGGGAGTTTGGAACTGAAGCTTTCTTT. This chain joins TRBV16 and TRBJ1-1; a weak D match, TRBD1 (6 bases). CDR1 KGHSY and CDR2 FQNENV come from the germline V gene. CDR3 length equals 16 residues. The V gene lost 0 bases and the J gene lost 5 bases, with 16 bases spanning the gap.

This clone was picked up one time. This chain links TRBV13 with TRBJ2-7; tentative D call: TRBD1 (6 bases). Germline values: CDR1 PRHDT, CDR2 FYEKMQ (reference sequence). V lost 0 bases and J lost 6, with 18 bases in between. The CDR3 contains 16 residues. CDR3 coding DNA: TGTGCCAGCAGCTTAGGGGGGGCAGGCGGAAGTGGCGAGCAGTACTTC. This gives the protein CASSLGGAGGSGEQYF.

The chain recombines TRBV7-9 with TRBJ2-7, with 7 nucleotides matching TRBD1. This CDR3 comprises 15 residues. Germline values: CDR1 SEHNR, CDR2 FQNEAQ (reference sequence). V was clipped by 5 bases and J by 3 bases; unmatched bases: 10. The CDR3 sequence: CASSRPGQGDYEQYF. Written as DNA, the CDR3 is TGTGCCAGCAGCCGACCGGGGCAGGGGGACTACGAGCAGTACTTC. Full variable domain (missing parts from reference TRBV7-9 and TRBJ2-7): DTGVSQNPRHKITKRGQNVTFRCDPISEHNRLYWYRQTLGQGPEFLTYFQNEAQLEKSRLLSDRFSAERPKGSFSTLEIQRTEQGDSAMYLCASSRPGQGDYEQYFGPGTRLTVT.